This T cell receptor beta chain was observed in a study of T cells after yellow fever vaccination. This clonotype was recorded many times. What it binds is not known. The V end lost 4 bases, the J end lost 6 bases, and 7 bases lay between the germline ends. The CDR3 is 12 residues long. Germline lookup yields CDR1 MNHEY and CDR2 SVGEGT. Production of TCR cDNA was by 5'RACE template switching, which also added a universal primer site and UMIs. TCRdb redid the calling of the 5' RACE reads with MiXCR, one entry per CDR3 protein. Of 150,000 or so distinct CDR3 sequences in the sample, 6% to 7.5% were seen once. General observations from the study: The secondary T-cell response peaked on day 5, not day 15, but was weaker. Any FACS-sorted repertoire could hold abundant clonotypes that contaminate it from the bulk population. Reappearance after the booster was observed for most primary-vaccination clones (roughly 96% CD4, about 91% CD8).

This material consisted of CD4+ T cells sorted from PBMCs, taken less than 6 days after the first yellow fever vaccination. The TCR comes from a man aged 18 to 35 who received the YFV17D yellow fever vaccine. The genes are TRBV6-2 or TRBV6-3 and TRBJ2-1; D is undetermined. CDR3 protein: CASSSWFNEQFF. Written as DNA, the CDR3 is TGTGCCAGCAGTTCATGGTTCAATGAGCAGTTCTTC.